The next 16 T cell receptor beta chains were all read from a single sample in a study of T cells in Graves' hyperthyroidism and ophthalmopathy. RNA transcripts provided the source from which TCR beta CDR3 regions were amplified. With the HTBI primer set, the TCR CDR3 went through a first round of RT-PCR. TCRdb recomputed calls from the multiplex PCR reads with MiXCR, one row per CDR3 protein. The sample yields roughly 350,000 distinct CDR3 sequences, 13% to 15% seen once. The sample consisted of blood. All receptors come from a woman in her twenties or thirties with Graves' ophthalmopathy.

This clonotype was seen ten or more times. This chain joins TRBV30 and TRBJ1-5; D uncertain. Germline lookup yields CDR1 GTSNPN and CDR2 SVGIG (reference sequence). The CDR3 sequence is 14 residues long. V was trimmed by 0 bases and J by 6 bases, leaving 12 bases between them. CDR3 loop: CAWSVPLWGQPQHF. The CDR3 coding sequence is TGTGCCTGGAGTGTGCCCCTGTGGGGTCAGCCCCAGCATTTT.

This clonotype was seen a handful of times. DNA of the CDR3: TGTGCCAGCGCTCAGACAGCGGGAGGCACAGATACGCAGTATTTT. Amino acid sequence: CASAQTAGGTDTQYF. This chain uses TRBV9 with TRBJ2-3; 8 positions match TRBD2. Looked up from germline, CDR1 is SGDLS and CDR2 is YYNGEE. The J segment lost 1 base and the V segment lost 7 bases, leaving 8 bases of the junction unmatched. This CDR3 spans 15 amino acids.

This clonotype occurred a few times. J is TRBJ1-2 and V is TRBV4-1; 10 bases agree with TRBD1. Germline-derived CDR1 and CDR2 are MGHRA and YSYEKL. Germline trimming cut 3 bases from V and 7 bases from J; bases unmatched to any gene: 8. CDR3 length equals 15 residues. The CDR3, as DNA: TGCGCCAGCAGCCACCCGGGACAGGGGTCTCTTGGCTACACCTTC. Translating it yields CASSHPGQGSLGYTF.

In this sample, this clonotype turned up many times. The chain joins TRBV18 to TRBJ2-5; D remains ambiguous. V was pared by 3 bases and J by 2 bases, with 10 bases between. The CDR3 extends over 14 amino acids. CDR1 is KGHSH, CDR2 LQKENI, per germline. The CDR3 loop reads CASSPVSGQETQYF. The CDR3 region has the DNA TGTGCCAGCTCACCTGTGTCCGGGCAAGAGACCCAGTACTTC.

This clonotype has a count of ten or more. J is TRBJ2-1 and V is TRBV18, with D perhaps assigned TRBD1 or TRBD2 (5 bases each). The CDR3 covers 17 residues. Germline V gene lookup returns CDR1 KGHSH and CDR2 LQKENI. Between the trimmed V and J ends, which lost 2 bases and 0 bases, there was a span of 14 bases. CDR3 in DNA: TGTGCCAGCTCACCAAGGTTCGAGGGGAGCTCCTACAATGAGCAGTTCTTC. Amino acid sequence: CASSPRFEGSSYNEQFF.

V and J are TRBV3-1 and TRBJ2-1; 8 bases line up with TRBD2. Germline assignment: CDR1 LGHDT and CDR2 YNNKEL (reference sequence). CDR3 size: 16 residues. J was trimmed by 8 bases and V by 0 bases; bases with no gene match: 9. CDR3 amino acids: CASSQEEGSGGHEQFF. CDR3 coding DNA: TGTGCCAGCAGCCAAGAAGAAGGGAGCGGGGGCCATGAGCAGTTCTTC.

J is TRBJ2-3 and V is TRBV7-2; D ambiguous. The germline gives CDR1 SGHTA, CDR2 FQGNSA. Trimming took off 5 bases at V and 1 base at J, with 19 bases between the two ends. This CDR3 has 17 amino acids. The CDR3 region has the DNA TGTGCCAGCAGCAAATCATACTGGGCCTCGGGCACAGATACGCAGTATTTT. It translates to CASSKSYWASGTDTQYF.

Ten or more counts support this clonotype. The chain carries TRBV18 and TRBJ1-1; D is uncertain. The CDR3 spans 17 residues. Trimming left V 0 bases short and J 2 bases short, with 16 bases between. Germline V gives CDR1 KGHSH, CDR2 LQKENI. The CDR3 loop is CASSPPIAGLGNTEAFF. The CDR3 DNA sequence: TGTGCCAGCTCACCACCGATAGCCGGGCTTGGAAACACTGAAGCTTTCTTT.

Remarks on this clonotype: Just one base apart from a much larger clone, this may be a read error. The genes are TRBV30 and TRBJ1-5; D is possibly TRBD1 (5 bases). The CDR3 is 14 residues long. Germline V gene lookup returns CDR1 GTSNPN and CDR2 SVGIG (reference sequence). Trimming took off 0 bases at V and 3 bases at J, with 9 bases between the two ends. CDR3 DNA sequence: TGTGCCTGGAGTGTTGGGGCAGACAATCAGCCCCAGCATTTT. It encodes CAWSVGADNQPQHF.

This clonotype was picked up many times. The chain uses TRBV2 and TRBJ2-7; possibly TRBD2 for D (5 bases). The V gene's germline CDR1 is SNHLY and CDR2 FYNNEI. The V end lost 7 bases, the J end lost 4 bases, and 8 bases lay between the germline ends. CDR3 length: 11 amino acids. CDR3 amino acids: CASMTGYEQYF. CDR3 sequence (DNA): TGTGCCAGCATGACGGGATACGAGCAGTACTTC.

At least ten counts were recorded for this clonotype. The V and J genes are TRBV30 and TRBJ2-7; D possibly matches TRBD1 or TRBD2 (5 bases each). This CDR3 has 13 amino acids. The germline CDR1 and CDR2 sequences are GTSNPN and SVGIG (reference sequence). V lost 4 bases to trimming and J lost 1 base, with 11 bases between them. CDR3 sequence: CAWKYGGSYEQYF. The CDR3 bases are TGTGCCTGGAAGTATGGGGGTTCCTACGAGCAGTACTTC.

This clonotype has ten or more counts. This chain connects TRBV28 to TRBJ2-5, with TRBD2 as a possible D gene (6 bases). The V end was cut by 8 bases, the J end by 5 bases, with 15 bases between. Per germline, CDR1 MDHEN and CDR2 SYDVKM. This CDR3 comprises 13 residues. CDR3 region: CASGGAKGETQYF. The CDR3 DNA follows: TGTGCCAGCGGCGGGGCCAAGGGGGAGACCCAGTACTTC.

As concerns this clonotype: A single base separates this from a much larger clone, so it may be a read error. The chain has TRBV18 and TRBJ1-1; a possible D gene is TRBD1 (6 bases). The CDR3 sequence is 14 residues long. Germline values: CDR1 KGHSH, CDR2 LQKENI. The V gene lost 2 bases and the J gene lost 5 bases, with 12 bases spanning the gap. CDR3 amino acids: CASSPAGDGTEAFF. DNA for the CDR3: TGTGCCAGCTCACCAGCAGGGGACGGGACTGAAGCTTTCTTT.

This clonotype was seen a handful of times. The J gene is TRBJ2-2, the V gene TRBV7-3; unclear D gene. Trimming stripped 3 bases from V and 7 bases from J, with 15 bases between. CDR1 is SGHTA and CDR2 is FQGTGA in the germline V gene. This CDR3 is built from 15 residues. DNA of the CDR3: TGTGCCAGCAGCTTGCTGGGCCCTGCTGACGGGGAGCTGTTTTTT. Protein product: CASSLLGPADGELFF.

The rearrangement links TRBV19 to TRBJ2-5; no clear D. Germline V CDR1 and CDR2: LNHDA, SQIVND (reference sequence). The V end was cut by 3 bases, the J end by 2 bases, with 10 bases between. The CDR3 runs 14 residues. This CDR3 reads CASSMPGRQETQYF. CDR3 nucleotide sequence: TGTGCCAGTAGTATGCCAGGACGGCAAGAGACCCAGTACTTC.

This clonotype was detected ten times or more. The chain is built from TRBV7-8 and TRBJ2-7; the match to TRBD2 covers 8 bases. J gave up 7 bases and V 2 bases, and 10 bases lay outside the gene matches. The CDR3 is made up of 15 amino acids. Germline V gene data show CDR1 as SGHVS and CDR2 as FQNEAQ. The CDR3 sequence: CASSLSRGGPREQYF. CDR3 DNA sequence: TGTGCCAGCAGCTTATCTCGCGGGGGGCCCCGGGAGCAGTACTTC.